Listed below are T cell receptor beta chains from one sample, sequenced in a study of shared clonotypes between healthy human individuals. The protocol was immunoSEQ multiplex PCR, while the TCRdb copy is restricted to in-frame clones and leaves out a portion. The data show 2 million to 2.5 million clones, approximately 90% seen once. The specimen was naive CD4+ T cells from PBMCs. The receptors were gathered from a man between 18 and 35 years old in good health. Some clones in this sample may be carry-over from other donors' samples. The CDR3 runs from the conserved cysteine through the conserved F or W. Fields, in order: CDR3 protein, V gene, J gene.

CDR3: CASSAGGQILTDTQYF
V: TRBV9
J: TRBJ2-3

CDR3: CASSLAYRAYEQYF
V: TRBV27
J: TRBJ2-7

CDR3: CAWSGSPGDTQYF
V: TRBV30
J: TRBJ2-3

CDR3: CASSPQGATGELFF
V: TRBV18
J: TRBJ2-2

CDR3: CASSYGATNTEAFF
V: TRBV18
J: TRBJ1-1

CDR3: CSASGWETQYF
V: TRBV20-1
J: TRBJ2-5

CDR3: CASSFSGLVKVEKLFF
V: TRBV27
J: TRBJ1-4

CDR3: CASSLWGRSGANVLTF
V: TRBV27
J: TRBJ2-6

CDR3: CASSPAGGYGYTF
V: TRBV7-3
J: TRBJ1-2

CDR3: CAVRRGGYGYTF
V: TRBV28
J: TRBJ1-2

CDR3: CSARDVYEQYF
V: TRBV20-1
J: TRBJ2-7

CDR3: CASRKVRAQQPQHF
V: TRBV28
J: TRBJ1-5

CDR3: CASSGPPGTSNFVEQFF
V: TRBV28
J: TRBJ2-1

CDR3: CASRMDRNEKLFF
V: TRBV6-5
J: TRBJ1-4

CDR3: CASSSYRGPDQPQHF
V: TRBV27
J: TRBJ1-5

CDR3: CASSSDRIQTGELFF
V: TRBV28
J: TRBJ2-2

CDR3: CASSVGTSAWNEQFF
V: TRBV28
J: TRBJ2-1

CDR3: CASSVGTGVYEQYF
V: TRBV27
J: TRBJ2-7

CDR3: CASTTGDLSYEQYF
V: TRBV28
J: TRBJ2-7

CDR3: CASTRGSSYNEQFF
V: TRBV5-6
J: TRBJ2-1

CDR3: CASRADLNYGYTF
V: TRBV7-6
J: TRBJ1-2

CDR3: CASSMRQGTGELFF
V: TRBV19
J: TRBJ2-2

CDR3: CASSPGSEGEQFF
V: TRBV5-4
J: TRBJ2-1

CDR3: CASSRGQSTDTQYF
V: TRBV28
J: TRBJ2-3

CDR3: CASSAKATGTDTQYF
V: TRBV7-6
J: TRBJ2-3

CDR3: CSVLGWEETQYF
V: TRBV29-1
J: TRBJ2-5

CDR3: CASSFRGQGGAKNIQYF
V: TRBV28
J: TRBJ2-4

CDR3: CASRSGTGIGPQHF
V: TRBV6-5
J: TRBJ1-5

CDR3: CASSFGDRVYEQYF
V: TRBV27
J: TRBJ2-7

CDR3: CASSPTNGGQPQHF
V: TRBV21-1
J: TRBJ1-5

CDR3: CATSRVGVDEQFF
V: TRBV15
J: TRBJ2-1

CDR3: CASLRGGVKGTDTQYF
V: TRBV5-1
J: TRBJ2-3

CDR3: CASSLGSGSGNTIYF
V: TRBV5-1
J: TRBJ1-3

CDR3: CASSVGTGGGFNEKLFF
V: TRBV9
J: TRBJ1-4

CDR3: CASSPKRQETQYF
V: TRBV18
J: TRBJ2-5

CDR3: CASSDRGREGYTF
V: TRBV2
J: TRBJ1-2

CDR3: CASSRTSYGYTF
V: TRBV9
J: TRBJ1-2

CDR3: CASTNGRNTEAFF
V: TRBV5-1
J: TRBJ1-1

CDR3: CASSGSEGVEQYF
V: TRBV9
J: TRBJ2-7

CDR3: CASSQEWGTTTGAMREQFF
V: TRBV4-1
J: TRBJ2-1

CDR3: CASSFATGINSPLHF
V: TRBV7-9
J: TRBJ1-6

CDR3: CAWRGGVSSGELFF
V: TRBV30
J: TRBJ2-2

CDR3: CASSYAGTSGSEQYF
V: TRBV6-5
J: TRBJ2-7

CDR3: CSARLLGAFF
V: TRBV20-1
J: TRBJ1-1

CDR3: CASSEAGTSGYNEQFF
V: TRBV7-2
J: TRBJ2-1

CDR3: CASSVKPGQGNFLQFF
V: TRBV25-1
J: TRBJ2-1

CDR3: CAKTTVVYEQYF
V: TRBV6-1
J: TRBJ2-7

CDR3: CASSLEYGTGGFYGYTF
V: TRBV5-4
J: TRBJ1-2

CDR3: CSVRQGWETQYF
V: TRBV29-1
J: TRBJ2-5

CDR3: CASSLYSRGSGETQYF
V: TRBV7-3
J: TRBJ2-5

CDR3: CASSSRMKGSYEQYF
V: TRBV27
J: TRBJ2-7

CDR3: CASSSSPRSVGAFF
V: TRBV5-1
J: TRBJ1-1

CDR3: CASRQTGPGGYTF
V: TRBV2
J: TRBJ1-2

CDR3: CASSEAGRMTDTQYF
V: TRBV25-1
J: TRBJ2-3

CDR3: CASSFRDRLQPQHF
V: TRBV27
J: TRBJ1-5

CDR3: CASRGTSGEFF
V: TRBV2
J: TRBJ2-1

CDR3: CASSGIGTALGNEQFF
V: TRBV5-4
J: TRBJ2-1

CDR3: CASSPLPGRGSSYEQYF
V: TRBV28
J: TRBJ2-7

CDR3: CASSQVLGVDGGTGELFF
V: TRBV4-2
J: TRBJ2-2

CDR3: CARSLLRVNEKLFF
V: TRBV5-3
J: TRBJ1-4